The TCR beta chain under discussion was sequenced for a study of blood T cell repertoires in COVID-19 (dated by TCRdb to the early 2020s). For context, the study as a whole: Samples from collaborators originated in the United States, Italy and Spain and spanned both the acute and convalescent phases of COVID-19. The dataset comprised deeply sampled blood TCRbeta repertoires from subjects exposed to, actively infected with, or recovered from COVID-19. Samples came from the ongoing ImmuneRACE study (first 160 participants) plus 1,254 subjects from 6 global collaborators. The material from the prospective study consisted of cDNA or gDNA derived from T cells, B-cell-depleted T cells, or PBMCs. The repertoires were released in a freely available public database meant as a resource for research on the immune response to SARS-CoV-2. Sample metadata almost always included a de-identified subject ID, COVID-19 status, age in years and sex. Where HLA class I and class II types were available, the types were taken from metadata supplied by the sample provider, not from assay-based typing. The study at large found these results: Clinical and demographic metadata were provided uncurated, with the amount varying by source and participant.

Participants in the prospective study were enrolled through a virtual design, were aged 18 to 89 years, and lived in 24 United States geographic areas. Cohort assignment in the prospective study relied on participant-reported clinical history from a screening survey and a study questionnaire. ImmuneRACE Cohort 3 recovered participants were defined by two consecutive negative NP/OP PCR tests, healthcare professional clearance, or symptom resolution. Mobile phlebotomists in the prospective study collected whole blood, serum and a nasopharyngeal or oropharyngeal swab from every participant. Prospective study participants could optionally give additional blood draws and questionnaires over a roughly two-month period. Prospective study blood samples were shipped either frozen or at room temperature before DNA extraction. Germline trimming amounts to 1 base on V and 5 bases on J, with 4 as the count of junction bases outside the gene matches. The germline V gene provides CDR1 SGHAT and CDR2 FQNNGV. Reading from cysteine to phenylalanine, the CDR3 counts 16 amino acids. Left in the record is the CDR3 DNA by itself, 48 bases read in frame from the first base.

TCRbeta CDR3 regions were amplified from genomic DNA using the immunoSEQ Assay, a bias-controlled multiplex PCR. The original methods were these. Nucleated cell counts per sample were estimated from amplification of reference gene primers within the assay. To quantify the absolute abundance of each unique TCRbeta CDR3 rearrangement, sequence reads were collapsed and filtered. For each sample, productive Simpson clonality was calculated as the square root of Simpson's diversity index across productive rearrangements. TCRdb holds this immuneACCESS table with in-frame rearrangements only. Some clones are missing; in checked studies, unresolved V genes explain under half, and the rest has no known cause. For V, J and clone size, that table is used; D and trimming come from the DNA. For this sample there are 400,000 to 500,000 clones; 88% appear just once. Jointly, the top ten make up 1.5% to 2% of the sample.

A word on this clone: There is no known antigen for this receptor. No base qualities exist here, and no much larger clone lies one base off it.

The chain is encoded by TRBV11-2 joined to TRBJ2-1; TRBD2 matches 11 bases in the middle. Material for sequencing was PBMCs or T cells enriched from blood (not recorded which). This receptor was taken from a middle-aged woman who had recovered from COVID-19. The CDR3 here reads CASSLARSGRDNEQFF. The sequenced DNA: TGTGCCAGCAGCTTAGCACGTAGCGGGAGGGACAATGAGCAGTTCTTC.